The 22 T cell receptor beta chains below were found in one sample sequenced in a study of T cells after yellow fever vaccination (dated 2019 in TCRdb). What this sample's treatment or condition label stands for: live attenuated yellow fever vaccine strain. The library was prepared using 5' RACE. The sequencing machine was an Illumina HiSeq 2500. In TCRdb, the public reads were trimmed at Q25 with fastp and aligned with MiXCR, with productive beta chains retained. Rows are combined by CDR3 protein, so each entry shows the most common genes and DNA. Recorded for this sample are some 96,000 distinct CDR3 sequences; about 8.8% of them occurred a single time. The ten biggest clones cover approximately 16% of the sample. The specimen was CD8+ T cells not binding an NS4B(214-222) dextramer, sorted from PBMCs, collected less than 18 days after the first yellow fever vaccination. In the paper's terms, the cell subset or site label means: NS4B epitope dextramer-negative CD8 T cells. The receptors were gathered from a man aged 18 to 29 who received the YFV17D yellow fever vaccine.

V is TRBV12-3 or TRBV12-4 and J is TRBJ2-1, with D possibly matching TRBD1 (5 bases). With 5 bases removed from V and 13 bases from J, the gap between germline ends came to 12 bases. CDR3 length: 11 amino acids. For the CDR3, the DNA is TGTGCCAGCAGTCCAAGGGGTTTACAGTTCTTC. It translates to CASSPRGLQFF.

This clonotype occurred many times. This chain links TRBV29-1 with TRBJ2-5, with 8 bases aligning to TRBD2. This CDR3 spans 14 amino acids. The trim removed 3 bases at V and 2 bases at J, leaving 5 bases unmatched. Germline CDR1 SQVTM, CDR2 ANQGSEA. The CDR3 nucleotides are TGCAGCGTTGAGTTAGCGGGGAATCAAGAGACCCAGTACTTC. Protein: CSVELAGNQETQYF.

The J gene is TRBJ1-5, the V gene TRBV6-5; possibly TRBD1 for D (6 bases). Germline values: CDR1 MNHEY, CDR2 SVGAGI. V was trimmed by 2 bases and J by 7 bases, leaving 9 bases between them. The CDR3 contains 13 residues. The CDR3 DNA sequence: TGTGCCAGCAGTTACGGGGGGCAACAGCCCCAGCATTTT. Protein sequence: CASSYGGQQPQHF.

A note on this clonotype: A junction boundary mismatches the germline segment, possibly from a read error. The CDR3 region has the DNA TGTGCCAGCAGTTTAACGGGGGACGCATACATTGAGCAGTTCTTC. Its protein product is CASSLTGDAYIEQFF. The genes are TRBV7-9 and TRBJ2-1; the D gene is possibly TRBD2 (6 bases). The CDR3 sequence is 15 residues long. Germline CDR1 reads SEHNR; CDR2 reads FQNEAQ (reference sequence).

CDR3 coding DNA: TGTGCCAGCAGCACGAGGACAGGGGAACGGGAAGGCTACACCTTC. Translation: CASSTRTGEREGYTF. The chain combines TRBV11-2 with TRBJ1-2; the match to TRBD1 covers 9 bases. Germline V gives CDR1 SGHAT, CDR2 FQNNGV. The V and J ends lost 5 bases and 8 bases, in that order; junction bases with no gene match: 12. This CDR3 contains 15 residues.

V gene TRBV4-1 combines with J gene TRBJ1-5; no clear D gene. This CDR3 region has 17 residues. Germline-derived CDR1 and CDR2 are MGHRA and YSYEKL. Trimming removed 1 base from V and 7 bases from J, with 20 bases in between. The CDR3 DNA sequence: TGCGCCAGCAGCCAAGTGGCAGGATCTTTGGTCAGCCAGCCCCAGCATTTT. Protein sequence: CASSQVAGSLVSQPQHF.

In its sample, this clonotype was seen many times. Here the CDR3 reads CASSPTPLSTDTQYF. The CDR3 DNA is TGTGCCAGCAGCCCGACACCTCTAAGCACAGATACGCAGTATTTT. The V gene is TRBV11-2, the J gene TRBJ2-3; no clear D gene. The CDR3 length is 15 residues. V was clipped by 5 bases and J by 0 bases, with 12 bases between them. Germline CDR1 is SGHAT and CDR2 is FQNNGV.

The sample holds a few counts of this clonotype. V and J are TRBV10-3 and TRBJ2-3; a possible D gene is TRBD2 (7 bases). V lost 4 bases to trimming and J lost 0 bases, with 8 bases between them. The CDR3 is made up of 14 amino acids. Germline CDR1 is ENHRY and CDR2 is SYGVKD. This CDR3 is CAISAGGSTDTQYF. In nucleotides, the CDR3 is TGTGCCATCAGTGCGGGGGGCAGCACAGATACGCAGTATTTT.

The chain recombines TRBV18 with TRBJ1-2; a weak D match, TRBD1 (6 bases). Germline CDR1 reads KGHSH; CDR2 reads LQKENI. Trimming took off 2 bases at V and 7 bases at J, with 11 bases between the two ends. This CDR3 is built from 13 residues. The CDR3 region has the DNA TGTGCCAGCTCACCAGGGGGGGCTGGTGGCTACACCTTC. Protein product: CASSPGGAGGYTF.

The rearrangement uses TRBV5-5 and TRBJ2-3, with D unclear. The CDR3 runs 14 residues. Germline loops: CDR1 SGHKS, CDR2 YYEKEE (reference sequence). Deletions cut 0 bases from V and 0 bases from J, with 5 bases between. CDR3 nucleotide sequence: TGTGCCAGCAGCTTGGCAGACAGCACAGATACGCAGTATTTT. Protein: CASSLADSTDTQYF.

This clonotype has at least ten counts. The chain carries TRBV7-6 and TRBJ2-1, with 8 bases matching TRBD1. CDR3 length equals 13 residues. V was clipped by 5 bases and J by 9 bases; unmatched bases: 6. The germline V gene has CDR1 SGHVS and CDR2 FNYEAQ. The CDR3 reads CASSLRTGSEQFF. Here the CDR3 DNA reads TGTGCCAGCAGCCTGAGGACAGGGAGTGAGCAGTTCTTC.

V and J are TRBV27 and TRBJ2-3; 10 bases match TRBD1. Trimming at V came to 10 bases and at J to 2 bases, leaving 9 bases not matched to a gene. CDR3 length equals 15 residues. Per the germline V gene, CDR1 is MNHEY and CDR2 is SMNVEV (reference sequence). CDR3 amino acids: CATRHGTGATDTQYF. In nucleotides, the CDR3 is TGTGCCACCCGGCACGGGACAGGGGCCACAGATACGCAGTATTTT.

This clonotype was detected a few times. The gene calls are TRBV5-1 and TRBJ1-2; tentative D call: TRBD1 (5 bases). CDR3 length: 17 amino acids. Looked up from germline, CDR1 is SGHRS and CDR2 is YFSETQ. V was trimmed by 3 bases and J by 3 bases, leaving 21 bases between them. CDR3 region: CASSSSRQGGRYYGYTF. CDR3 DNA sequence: TGCGCCAGCAGCTCCTCCCGGCAGGGAGGGCGTTACTATGGCTACACCTTC.

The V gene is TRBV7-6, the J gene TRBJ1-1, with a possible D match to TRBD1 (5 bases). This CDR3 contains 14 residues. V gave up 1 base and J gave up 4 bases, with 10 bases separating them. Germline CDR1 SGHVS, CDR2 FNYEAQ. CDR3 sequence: CASSLGGVPTEAFF. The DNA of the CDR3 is TGTGCCAGCAGCTTAGGGGGGGTTCCCACTGAAGCTTTCTTT.

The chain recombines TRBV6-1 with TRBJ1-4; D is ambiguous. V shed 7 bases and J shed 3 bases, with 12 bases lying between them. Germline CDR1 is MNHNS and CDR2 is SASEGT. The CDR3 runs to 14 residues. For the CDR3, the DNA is TGTGCCAGCAACTCGGGGTTGCCTAATGAAAAACTGTTTTTT. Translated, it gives CASNSGLPNEKLFF.

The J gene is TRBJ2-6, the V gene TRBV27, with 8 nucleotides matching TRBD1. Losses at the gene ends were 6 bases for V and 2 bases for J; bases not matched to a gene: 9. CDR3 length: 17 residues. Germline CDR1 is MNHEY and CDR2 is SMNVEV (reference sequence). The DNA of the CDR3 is TGTGCCAGCAGGGAATATTCGGACAGGGCTGGGGCCAACGTCCTGACTTTC. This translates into CASREYSDRAGANVLTF.

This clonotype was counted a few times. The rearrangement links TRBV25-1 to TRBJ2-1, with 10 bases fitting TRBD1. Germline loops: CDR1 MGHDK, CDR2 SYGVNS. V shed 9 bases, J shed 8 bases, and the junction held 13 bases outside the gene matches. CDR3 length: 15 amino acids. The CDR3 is CASTIVGTGAYEQFF. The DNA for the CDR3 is TGTGCCAGTACTATCGTCGGGACAGGGGCCTATGAGCAGTTCTTC. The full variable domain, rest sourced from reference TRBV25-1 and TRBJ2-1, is EADIYQTPRYLVIGTGKKITLECSQTMGHDKMYWYQQDPGMELHLIHYSYGVNSTEKGDLSSESTVSRIRTEHFPLTLESARPSHTSQYLCASTIVGTGAYEQFFGPGTRLTVL.

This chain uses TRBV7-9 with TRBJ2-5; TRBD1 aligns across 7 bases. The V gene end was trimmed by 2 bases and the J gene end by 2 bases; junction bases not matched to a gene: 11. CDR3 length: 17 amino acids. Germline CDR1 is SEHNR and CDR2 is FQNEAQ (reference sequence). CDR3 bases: TGTGCCAGCAGCTTACTAAGGGGGCAGGTCGAGCAAGAGACCCAGTACTTC. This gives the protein CASSLLRGQVEQETQYF. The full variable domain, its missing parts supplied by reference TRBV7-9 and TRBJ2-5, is DTGVSQNPRHKITKRGQNVTFRCDPISEHNRLYWYRQTLGQGPEFLTYFQNEAQLEKSRLLSDRFSAERPKGSFSTLEIQRTEQGDSAMYLCASSLLRGQVEQETQYFGPGTRLLVL.

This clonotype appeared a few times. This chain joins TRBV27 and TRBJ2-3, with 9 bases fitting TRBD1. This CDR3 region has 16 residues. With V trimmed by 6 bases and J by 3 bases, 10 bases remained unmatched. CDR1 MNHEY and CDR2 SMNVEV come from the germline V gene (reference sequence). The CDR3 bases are TGTGCCAGCAGGCAACTGGTCGGGACAGGGACAGATACGCAGTATTTT. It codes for CASRQLVGTGTDTQYF.

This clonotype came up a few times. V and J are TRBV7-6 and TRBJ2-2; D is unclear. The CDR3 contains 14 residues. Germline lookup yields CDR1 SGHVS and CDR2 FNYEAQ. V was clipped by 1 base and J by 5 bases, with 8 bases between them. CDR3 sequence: CASSLDGRTGELFF. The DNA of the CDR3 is TGTGCCAGCAGCTTAGATGGCCGGACCGGGGAGCTGTTTTTT.

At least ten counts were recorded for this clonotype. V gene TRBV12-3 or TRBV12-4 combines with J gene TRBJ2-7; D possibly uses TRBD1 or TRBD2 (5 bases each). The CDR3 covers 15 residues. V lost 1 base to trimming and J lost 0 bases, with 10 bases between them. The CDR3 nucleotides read TGTGCCAGCAGTTTAGGGTCAGGGAGCTCCTACGAGCAGTACTTC. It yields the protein CASSLGSGSSYEQYF.

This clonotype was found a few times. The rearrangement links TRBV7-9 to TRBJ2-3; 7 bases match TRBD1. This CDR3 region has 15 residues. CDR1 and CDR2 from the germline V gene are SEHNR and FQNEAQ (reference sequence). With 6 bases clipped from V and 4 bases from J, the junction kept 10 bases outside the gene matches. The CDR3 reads CASSVLGGQADTQYF. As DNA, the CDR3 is TGTGCCAGCAGTGTTCTAGGGGGCCAGGCAGATACGCAGTATTTT.